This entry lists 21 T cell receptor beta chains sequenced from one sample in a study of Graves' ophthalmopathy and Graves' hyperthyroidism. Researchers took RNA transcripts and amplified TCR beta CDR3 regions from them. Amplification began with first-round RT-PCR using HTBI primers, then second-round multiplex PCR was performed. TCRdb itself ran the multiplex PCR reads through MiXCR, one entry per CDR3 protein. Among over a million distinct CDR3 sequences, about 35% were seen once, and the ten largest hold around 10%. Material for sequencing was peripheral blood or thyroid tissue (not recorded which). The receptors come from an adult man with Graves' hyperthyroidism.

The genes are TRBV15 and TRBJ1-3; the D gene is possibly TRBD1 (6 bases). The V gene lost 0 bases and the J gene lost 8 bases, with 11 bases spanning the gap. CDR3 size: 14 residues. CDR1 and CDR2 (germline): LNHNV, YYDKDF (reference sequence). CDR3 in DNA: TGTGCCACCAGCAGAGATCCGGGGGCTCACACCATATATTTT. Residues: CATSRDPGAHTIYF. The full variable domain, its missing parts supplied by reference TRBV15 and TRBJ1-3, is DAMVIQNPRYQVTQFGKPVTLSCSQTLNHNVMYWYQQKSSQAPKLLFHYYDKDFNNEADTPDNFQSRRPNTSFCFLDIRSPGLGDTAMYLCATSRDPGAHTIYFGEGSWLTVV.

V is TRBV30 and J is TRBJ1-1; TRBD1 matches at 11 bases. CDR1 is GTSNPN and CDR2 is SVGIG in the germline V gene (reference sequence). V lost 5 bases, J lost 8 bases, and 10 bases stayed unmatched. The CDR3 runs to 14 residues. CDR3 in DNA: TGTGCCTGGTACCGGGACAGGGGGTCCAAGGAAGCTTTCTTT. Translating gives CAWYRDRGSKEAFF.

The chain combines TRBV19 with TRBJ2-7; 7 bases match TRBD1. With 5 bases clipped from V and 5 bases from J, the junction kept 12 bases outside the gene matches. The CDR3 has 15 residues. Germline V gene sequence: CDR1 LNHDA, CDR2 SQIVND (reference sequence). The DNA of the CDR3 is TGTGCCAGTAGTTCGACAGGGACACGGCTAGACGAGCAGTACTTC. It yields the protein CASSSTGTRLDEQYF.

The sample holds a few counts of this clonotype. Here the CDR3 reads CASSPGAGGGRYEQYF. CDR3 coding DNA: TGTGCCAGCAGCCCTGGAGCGGGAGGGGGGAGGTACGAGCAGTACTTC. This chain connects TRBV7-2 to TRBJ2-7; TRBD2 aligns across 10 bases. Germline V lookup: CDR1 SGHTA, CDR2 FQGNSA. The CDR3 is 16 residues long. V lost 5 bases to trimming and J lost 4 bases; unmatched junction nucleotides: 11.

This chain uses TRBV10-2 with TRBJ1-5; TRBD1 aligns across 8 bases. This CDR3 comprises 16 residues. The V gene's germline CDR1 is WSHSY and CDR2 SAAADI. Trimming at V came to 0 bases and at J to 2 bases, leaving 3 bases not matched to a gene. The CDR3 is CASSESTGAGNQPQHF. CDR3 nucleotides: TGCGCCAGCAGTGAGTCGACAGGGGCTGGCAATCAGCCCCAGCATTTT.

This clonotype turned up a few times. CDR3 nucleotides: TGTGCCAGTAGGGATGCGGGACAGGAGGAGACCCAGTACTTC. Residues: CASRDAGQEETQYF. The rearrangement links TRBV19 to TRBJ2-5; 8 nucleotides agree with TRBD1. Germline trimming cut 6 bases from V and 5 bases from J; bases unmatched to any gene: 8. CDR3 size: 14 residues. Germline V lookup: CDR1 LNHDA, CDR2 SQIVND (reference sequence).

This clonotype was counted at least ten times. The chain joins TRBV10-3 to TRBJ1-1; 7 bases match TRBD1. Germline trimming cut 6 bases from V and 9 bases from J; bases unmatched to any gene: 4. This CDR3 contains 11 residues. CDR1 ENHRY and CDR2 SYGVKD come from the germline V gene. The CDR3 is CAISRQGKAFF. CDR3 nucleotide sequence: TGTGCCATCAGCAGACAGGGCAAAGCTTTCTTT.

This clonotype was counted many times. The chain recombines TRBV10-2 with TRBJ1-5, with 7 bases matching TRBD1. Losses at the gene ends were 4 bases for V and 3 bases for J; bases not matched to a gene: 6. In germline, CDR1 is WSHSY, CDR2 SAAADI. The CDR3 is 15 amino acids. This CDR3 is CASSGQGGFNQPQHF. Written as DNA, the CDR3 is TGCGCCAGCAGTGGTCAAGGGGGCTTCAATCAGCCCCAGCATTTT.

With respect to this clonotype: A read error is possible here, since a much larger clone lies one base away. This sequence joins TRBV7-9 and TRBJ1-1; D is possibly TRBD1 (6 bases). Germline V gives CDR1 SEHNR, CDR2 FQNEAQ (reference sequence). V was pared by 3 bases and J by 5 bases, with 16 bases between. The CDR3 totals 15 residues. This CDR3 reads CASSLCPSGQTEAFF. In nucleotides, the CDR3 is TGTGCCAGCAGCTTGTGTCCCTCCGGACAGACTGAAGCTTTCTTT. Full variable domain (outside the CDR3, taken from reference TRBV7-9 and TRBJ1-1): DTGVSQNPRHKITKRGQNVTFRCDPISEHNRLYWYRQTLGQGPEFLTYFQNEAQLEKSRLLSDRFSAERPKGSFSTLEIQRTEQGDSAMYLCASSLCPSGQTEAFFGQGTRLTVV.

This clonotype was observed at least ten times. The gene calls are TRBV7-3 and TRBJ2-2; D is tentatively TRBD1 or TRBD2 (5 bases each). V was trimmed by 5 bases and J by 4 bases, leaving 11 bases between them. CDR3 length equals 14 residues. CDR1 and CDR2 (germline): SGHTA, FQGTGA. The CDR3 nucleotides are TGTGCCAGCAGCCCCGGGGCAAGCACCGGGGAGCTGTTTTTT. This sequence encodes CASSPGASTGELFF. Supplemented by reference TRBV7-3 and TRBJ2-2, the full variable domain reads GAGVSQTPSNKVTEKGKYVELRCDPISGHTALYWYRQSLGQGPEFLIYFQGTGAADDSGLPNDRFFAVRPEGSVSTLKIQRTERGDSAVYLCASSPGASTGELFFGEGSRLTVL.

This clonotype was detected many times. CDR3 loop: CSATTGVKEKLFF. The DNA for the CDR3 is TGCAGTGCTACTACAGGGGTTAAGGAAAAACTGTTTTTT. The chain combines TRBV20-1 with TRBJ1-4, with 7 bases fitting TRBD1. V lost 4 bases to trimming and J lost 8 bases; unmatched junction nucleotides: 7. CDR3 length equals 13 residues. The germline gives CDR1 DFQATT, CDR2 SNEGSKA (reference sequence).

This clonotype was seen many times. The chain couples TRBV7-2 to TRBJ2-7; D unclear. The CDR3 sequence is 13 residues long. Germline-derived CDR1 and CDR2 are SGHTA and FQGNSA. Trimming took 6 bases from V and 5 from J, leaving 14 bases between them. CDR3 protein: CASSPNTAHEQYF. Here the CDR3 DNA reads TGTGCCAGCAGTCCGAACACGGCCCACGAGCAGTACTTC.

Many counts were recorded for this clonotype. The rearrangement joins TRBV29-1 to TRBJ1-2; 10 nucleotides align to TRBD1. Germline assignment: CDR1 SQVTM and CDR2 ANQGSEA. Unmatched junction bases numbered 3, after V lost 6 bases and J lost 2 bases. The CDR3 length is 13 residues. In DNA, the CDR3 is TGCAGCGTGGACAGGGGGGAGAACTATGGCTACACCTTC. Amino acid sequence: CSVDRGENYGYTF. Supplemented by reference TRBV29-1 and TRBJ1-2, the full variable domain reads SAVISQKPSRDICQRGTSLTIQCQVDSQVTMMFWYRQQPGQSLTLIATANQGSEATYESGFVIDKFPISRPNLTFSTLTVSNMSPEDSSIYLCSVDRGENYGYTFGSGTRLTVV.

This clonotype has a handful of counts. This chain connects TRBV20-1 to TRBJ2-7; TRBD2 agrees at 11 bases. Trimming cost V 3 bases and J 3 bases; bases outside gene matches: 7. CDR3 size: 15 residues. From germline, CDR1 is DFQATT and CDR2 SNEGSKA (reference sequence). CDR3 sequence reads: CSARYSGRALYEQYF. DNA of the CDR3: TGCAGTGCTAGGTATAGCGGGAGGGCCCTCTACGAGCAGTACTTC.

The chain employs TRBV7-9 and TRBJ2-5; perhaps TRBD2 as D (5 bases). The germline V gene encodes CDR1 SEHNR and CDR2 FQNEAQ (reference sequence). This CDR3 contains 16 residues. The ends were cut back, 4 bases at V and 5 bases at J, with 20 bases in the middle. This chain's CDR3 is CASSSGNEGLLETQYF. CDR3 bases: TGTGCCAGCAGCTCCGGGAACGAAGGGCTTTTGGAGACCCAGTACTTC.

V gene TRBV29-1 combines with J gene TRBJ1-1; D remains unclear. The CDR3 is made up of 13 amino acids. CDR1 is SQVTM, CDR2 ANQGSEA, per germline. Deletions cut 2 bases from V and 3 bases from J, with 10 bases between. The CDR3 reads CSVETRDYTEAFF. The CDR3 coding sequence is TGCAGCGTTGAAACTAGGGATTACACTGAAGCTTTCTTT.

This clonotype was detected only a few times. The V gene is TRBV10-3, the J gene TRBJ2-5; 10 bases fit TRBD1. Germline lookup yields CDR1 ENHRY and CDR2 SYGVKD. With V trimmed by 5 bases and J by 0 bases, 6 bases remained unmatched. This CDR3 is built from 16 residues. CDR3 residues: CAISRQGAGYQETQYF. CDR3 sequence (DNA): TGTGCCATCAGTCGACAGGGGGCGGGGTACCAAGAGACCCAGTACTTC.

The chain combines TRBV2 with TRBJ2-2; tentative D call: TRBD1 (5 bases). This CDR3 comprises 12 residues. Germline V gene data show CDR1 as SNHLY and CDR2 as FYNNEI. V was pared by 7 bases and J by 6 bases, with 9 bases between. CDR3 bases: TGTGCCAGCAAGGGGATGCCCGGGGAGCTGTTTTTT. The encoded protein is CASKGMPGELFF.

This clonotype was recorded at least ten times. The CDR3 nucleotides are TGCGCCAGCATCGGGAGAGGCAACCCTGGGGCCAACGTCCTGACTTTC. Protein: CASIGRGNPGANVLTF. The chain links TRBV5-1 to TRBJ2-6; possibly TRBD2 for D (6 bases). Trimming pared 6 bases from V and 2 bases from J, leaving 15 bases between. The CDR3 runs to 16 residues. Germline CDR1 and CDR2: SGHRS and YFSETQ.

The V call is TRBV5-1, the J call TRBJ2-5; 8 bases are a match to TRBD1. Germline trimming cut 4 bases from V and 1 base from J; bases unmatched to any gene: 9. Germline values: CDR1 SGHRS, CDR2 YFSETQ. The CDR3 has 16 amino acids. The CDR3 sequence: CASSTTGGQSQETQYF. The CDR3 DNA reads TGCGCCAGCAGCACCACAGGGGGACAGTCCCAAGAGACCCAGTACTTC.

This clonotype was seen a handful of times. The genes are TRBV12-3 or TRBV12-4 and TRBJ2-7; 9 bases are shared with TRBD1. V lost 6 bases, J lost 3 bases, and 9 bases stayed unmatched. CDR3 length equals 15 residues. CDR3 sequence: CASRPGTGSIYEQYF. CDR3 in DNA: TGTGCCAGCAGACCCGGGACAGGGTCTATCTACGAGCAGTACTTC.